This TCR beta chain was obtained from a study of cytomegalovirus exposure and HLA in healthy donors. About the study: About 80 million unique TCRs from HLA-typed donors made up an early data release. Study observations and caveats: Later analysis showed most CMV-associated TCR beta chains appearing HLA-restricted. Investigators reported 150 to 200 TCR beta chains as tied to cytomegalovirus.

Primers: 60 Vbeta forward and 13 Jbeta reverse. Here immunoSEQ multiplex PCR was the method, and the copy in TCRdb shows in-frame clones only, minus some. The sample table includes 70,000 to 100,000 clones. The CDR3 loop spans 14 amino acids. V shed 4 bases and J 8 bases; nucleotides not matched to a gene: 7. In germline, CDR1 is SEHNR, CDR2 FQNEAQ (reference sequence). The donors gave bone marrow, and they were healthy. Remarks on this clone: No antigen is known for it.

This TCR was sampled from a girl aged 10 to 17 in good health and CMV-seropositive. Specimen: PBMCs. The chain links TRBV7-9 to TRBJ1-2, with 10 positions matching TRBD1. The DNA of the CDR3 is TGTGCCAGCAGCTCAACTCGACAGGGGGCAGGCTACACCTTC. This codes for CASSSTRQGAGYTF.